This TCR beta chain was sequenced in a study of T cells in pancreatic ductal adenocarcinoma. The selected patients with pancreatic ductal adenocarcinoma had surgery but no neoadjuvant therapy. Using immunoSEQ multiplex PCR, the repertoire was profiled, and TCRdb retains in-frame clones only, with some absent. The table has over 85,000 clones, roughly 96% seen once. This CDR3 has 13 amino acids. The germline V gene has CDR1 SNHLY and CDR2 FYNNEI. Trimming took off 5 bases at V and 8 bases at J, with 15 bases between the two ends. The rearrangement uses TRBV2 and TRBJ1-2; the D gene is possibly TRBD1 (6 bases). Sequenced: PBMCs. The sequence came from a human donor with pancreatic ductal adenocarcinoma. In DNA, the CDR3 is TGTGCCAGCAGTTCGGACAGATGGGGGGGCTACACCTTC. Its protein is CASSSDRWGGYTF.